The 32 T cell receptor beta chains below all came from one sample that was sequenced in a study of blood T cell repertoires in COVID-19 (dated by TCRdb to about 2020). Libraries were built with the immunoSEQ multiplex PCR assay. Not all clones reach the TCRdb copy of this immuneACCESS table, which keeps in-frame sequences only. Checked studies attribute under half of the gap to unresolved V genes and leave the rest unexplained. The sample table records about 160,000 clones; more than 65% of these occur just once. The ten largest account for 8.1% of the sample. Source material: peripheral blood. The receptor set was obtained from a woman aged 55-69 years with COVID-19, enrolled during active disease.

V gene TRBV6-2 or TRBV6-3 combines with J gene TRBJ1-5; no definite D call. Trimming took off 3 bases at V and 6 bases at J, with 15 bases between the two ends. The CDR3 covers 15 residues. The germline V gene has CDR1 MNHEY and CDR2 SVGEGT. The CDR3 loop is CASSYDASRGQPQHF. The CDR3 region has the DNA TGTGCCAGCAGTTATGATGCCAGTCGGGGTCAGCCCCAGCATTTT.

This clone was counted a single time. V and J are TRBV2 and TRBJ1-1; D is ambiguous. The length of the CDR3 is 14 residues. In germline, CDR1 is SNHLY, CDR2 FYNNEI. Trimming left V 0 bases short and J 4 bases short, with 9 bases between. The CDR3 DNA follows: TGTGCCAGCAGTGAAGCGCTTCGAGGCACTGAAGCTTTCTTT. Amino acids: CASSEALRGTEAFF.

The V call is TRBV4-1, the J call TRBJ1-4; D possibly corresponds to TRBD1 (6 bases). Germline assignment: CDR1 MGHRA and CDR2 YSYEKL. Trimming shortened V by 4 bases and J by 6 bases, and 21 bases separated the two germline ends. The CDR3 runs 17 residues. The CDR3 reads CASSPIARTADDEKLFF. The CDR3 DNA reads TGCGCCAGCAGCCCCATCGCTAGGACAGCCGATGATGAAAAACTGTTTTTT.

This clone was seen just once. The rearrangement joins TRBV24-1 to TRBJ2-1; D is possibly TRBD2 (7 bases). V was clipped by 9 bases and J by 6 bases, with 20 bases between them. This CDR3 comprises 15 residues. The V gene's germline CDR1 is KGHDR and CDR2 SFDVKD. The CDR3 here is CATDKGGGPINEQFF. The CDR3 DNA follows: TGTGCCACCGATAAGGGGGGAGGGCCGATCAATGAGCAGTTCTTC.

This clone was picked up one time. The chain couples TRBV5-5 to TRBJ2-7; TRBD2 agrees at 9 bases. Germline CDR1 SGHKS, CDR2 YYEKEE (reference sequence). The trim removed 2 bases at V and 4 bases at J, leaving 7 bases unmatched. This CDR3 comprises 15 residues. As DNA, the CDR3 is TGTGCCAGCAGCTTAGGGGCTAGCGGGGTGTACGAGCAGTACGTC. It encodes CASSLGASGVYEQYV.

This clone was recorded only once. The CDR3 region is CASKFLGGDTQYF. The CDR3 DNA sequence: TGTGCCAGCAAGTTCTTAGGAGGTGATACGCAGTATTTT. The V call is TRBV19, the J call TRBJ2-3; perhaps TRBD2 as D (5 bases). The CDR3 contains 13 residues. The V and J ends lost 9 bases and 6 bases respectively, with 16 bases between them. The germline V gene has CDR1 LNHDA and CDR2 SQIVND (reference sequence).

The rearrangement joins TRBV7-9 to TRBJ2-2, with D perhaps TRBD1 (6 bases). The V end lost 4 bases, the J end lost 3 bases, and 9 bases lay between the germline ends. CDR1 is SEHNR, CDR2 FQNEAQ, per germline (reference sequence). CDR3 length equals 14 residues. CDR3 region: CASSWDTDTGELFF. DNA of the CDR3: TGTGCCAGCAGCTGGGACACGGACACCGGGGAGCTGTTTTTT.

The V call is TRBV5-1, the J call TRBJ1-5; D remains unclear. CDR1 and CDR2 from the germline V gene are SGHRS and YFSETQ. The CDR3 covers 15 residues. V shed 0 bases and J shed 4 bases, with 11 bases lying between them. CDR3 nucleotides: TGCGCCAGCAGCTTGGATGGCCCAGATAATCAGCCCCAGCATTTT. Protein: CASSLDGPDNQPQHF. Full variable domain (outside the CDR3, taken from reference TRBV5-1 and TRBJ1-5): KAGVTQTPRYLIKTRGQQVTLSCSPISGHRSVSWYQQTPGQGLQFLFEYFSETQRNKGNFPGRFSGRQFSNSRSEMNVSTLELGDSALYLCASSLDGPDNQPQHFGDGTRLSIL.

The chain carries TRBV5-5 and TRBJ2-7, with TRBD1 matching over 10 bases. V lost 3 bases, J lost 3 bases, and 3 bases stayed unmatched. The CDR3 runs to 14 residues. The germline V gene encodes CDR1 SGHKS and CDR2 YYEKEE (reference sequence). CDR3 nucleotides: TGTGCCAGCAGCTGGACAGGGGGTAGCTACGAGCAGTACGTC. Encoded protein: CASSWTGGSYEQYV.

The chain joins TRBV30 to TRBJ2-1, with D possibly being TRBD1 (6 bases). Germline loops: CDR1 GTSNPN, CDR2 SVGIG (reference sequence). The CDR3 is 16 amino acids. The V and J ends lost 3 bases and 1 base respectively, with 16 bases between them. CDR3 protein: CAWSGRGSRSYNEQFF. The CDR3 bases are TGTGCCTGGAGCGGCAGGGGATCGAGATCCTACAATGAGCAGTTCTTC.

This chain joins TRBV4-3 and TRBJ2-5; 9 nucleotides align to TRBD1. V was pared by 6 bases and J by 4 bases, with 9 bases of the junction left unmatched. CDR1 and CDR2 from the germline V gene are LGHNA and YSLEER. The CDR3 sequence is 15 residues long. This CDR3 reads CASSPRTGVAETQYF. CDR3 DNA: TGCGCCAGCAGTCCAAGGACAGGGGTCGCAGAGACCCAGTACTTC.

The chain has TRBV27 and TRBJ2-7; D perhaps matches TRBD2 (7 bases). V lost 9 bases, J lost 0 bases, and 18 bases lay in between. Germline CDR1 reads MNHEY; CDR2 reads SMNVEV (reference sequence). The CDR3 is made up of 15 amino acids. The CDR3 loop reads CASRGGAASSYEQYF. Written as DNA, the CDR3 is TGTGCCAGTAGGGGGGGGGCGGCGAGCTCCTACGAGCAGTACTTC.

The chain links TRBV6-5 to TRBJ2-5; 8 bases are a match to TRBD2. This CDR3 region has 15 residues. Trimming at V came to 7 bases and at J to 4 bases, leaving 11 bases not matched to a gene. Germline values: CDR1 MNHEY, CDR2 SVGAGI. Here the CDR3 reads CASMGREDVVETQYF. The CDR3 DNA reads TGTGCCAGCATGGGGCGGGAGGACGTTGTAGAGACCCAGTACTTC.

The chain joins TRBV9 to TRBJ2-2, with D uncertain. The CDR3 loop spans 14 amino acids. V lost 0 bases and J 5 bases, leaving 8 bases between the germline ends. The germline V gene encodes CDR1 SGDLS and CDR2 YYNGEE. CDR3 bases: TGTGCCAGCAGCGTAGATCTGAGTACCGGGGAGCTGTTTTTT. Encoded protein: CASSVDLSTGELFF.

The V call is TRBV11-1, the J call TRBJ2-5; 9 bases are shared with TRBD2. In germline, CDR1 is SGHAT, CDR2 FQDESV (reference sequence). Germline trimming cut 3 bases from V and 2 bases from J; bases unmatched to any gene: 4. CDR3 size: 15 residues. The CDR3 DNA sequence: TGTGCCAGCAGCTTCAGCGGGGGGCTTCAAGAGACCCAGTACTTC. Residues: CASSFSGGLQETQYF.

The chain employs TRBV5-1 and TRBJ1-1, with 9 bases aligning to TRBD1. Germline CDR1 is SGHRS and CDR2 is YFSETQ. The CDR3 is 16 residues long. Trimming at V came to 4 bases and at J to 4 bases, leaving 11 bases not matched to a gene. DNA of the CDR3: TGCGCCAGCAGCGCGACAGGGGGAAATTTGGGCACTGAAGCTTTCTTT. Translating gives CASSATGGNLGTEAFF. Full variable domain (remainder filled in from reference TRBV5-1 and TRBJ1-1): KAGVTQTPRYLIKTRGQQVTLSCSPISGHRSVSWYQQTPGQGLQFLFEYFSETQRNKGNFPGRFSGRQFSNSRSEMNVSTLELGDSALYLCASSATGGNLGTEAFFGQGTRLTVV.

V and J are TRBV5-1 and TRBJ2-3; 8 nucleotides match TRBD2. Germline V gene data show CDR1 as SGHRS and CDR2 as YFSETQ. Unmatched junction bases numbered 6, after V lost 2 bases and J lost 1 base. The CDR3 contains 16 residues. The CDR3 spells CASSFRLAGRTDTQYF. CDR3 sequence (DNA): TGCGCCAGCAGCTTTCGGTTAGCGGGGCGCACAGATACGCAGTATTTT.

V is TRBV6-6 and J is TRBJ2-7; 7 nucleotides align to TRBD2. V lost 2 bases, J lost 4 bases, and 11 bases stayed unmatched. The CDR3 sequence is 16 residues long. In germline, CDR1 is MNHNY, CDR2 SVGAGI (reference sequence). CDR3 nucleotide sequence: TGTGCCAGCAGTTACGGGCGGGGGTCCTTGGGGTACGAGCAGTACGTC. Translation gives CASSYGRGSLGYEQYV.

In this sample, this clone turned up once. The chain carries TRBV24-1 and TRBJ1-1; D is unresolved. Germline V lookup: CDR1 KGHDR, CDR2 SFDVKD. Deletions cut 5 bases from V and 3 bases from J, with 9 bases between. CDR3 size: 13 residues. CDR3: CATSGYGDTEAFF. CDR3 bases: TGTGCCACCAGTGGGTACGGAGACACTGAAGCTTTCTTT.

The chain couples TRBV12-3 or TRBV12-4 to TRBJ2-1; 7 positions match TRBD1. This CDR3 is built from 12 residues. J was trimmed by 8 bases and V by 5 bases; bases with no gene match: 3. The CDR3 nucleotides are TGTGCCAGCAGTCCTCAGGGGGATGAGCAGTTCTTC. Translating it yields CASSPQGDEQFF.

This clone appeared a few times. For the CDR3, the DNA is TGTGCTAGTGGTTTGCCACGGGACAGAAAATACGAGCAGTACTTC. Encoded protein: CASGLPRDRKYEQYF. The chain recombines TRBV12-5 with TRBJ2-7; 7 bases map to TRBD1. This CDR3 is 15 amino acids long. J was trimmed by 4 bases and V by 2 bases; bases with no gene match: 8. Germline V lookup: CDR1 LGHNT, CDR2 FRNRAP.

The J gene is TRBJ2-5, the V gene TRBV6-5; TRBD1 aligns across 8 bases. The germline V gene has CDR1 MNHEY and CDR2 SVGAGI. Trimming at V came to 5 bases and at J to 5 bases, leaving 10 bases not matched to a gene. The CDR3 has 15 amino acids. The CDR3 protein is CASSTRQGKFETQYF. CDR3 in DNA: TGTGCCAGCAGTACCCGACAGGGGAAGTTCGAGACCCAGTACTTC.

CDR3 sequence (DNA): TGTGCCAGCAGCCCCTTCCCCCCGGGAGTAAACACCGGGGAGCTGTTTTTT. Amino acids: CASSPFPPGVNTGELFF. The rearrangement uses TRBV4-2 and TRBJ2-2; tentative D call: TRBD2 (6 bases). The germline V gene encodes CDR1 LGHNA and CDR2 YNFKEQ. V gave up 4 bases and J gave up 2 bases, with 17 bases separating them. The CDR3 totals 17 residues.

The chain combines TRBV6-6 with TRBJ2-7; the match to TRBD2 covers 7 bases. Germline CDR1 MNHNY, CDR2 SVGAGI (reference sequence). The CDR3 is made up of 16 amino acids. The junction had 14 bases not matched to a gene; V was cut back by 2 bases and J by 7 bases. The CDR3 sequence is CASSYIHSGTSGEQYF. CDR3 in DNA: TGTGCCAGCAGTTACATTCACAGCGGGACGTCGGGGGAGCAGTACTTC.

The table lists this clone with a count of one. This chain uses TRBV5-8 with TRBJ1-2; D gene unclear. Germline V gene data show CDR1 as SGHTS and CDR2 as YDEGEE. V was clipped by 1 base and J by 5 bases, with 12 bases between them. The CDR3 runs to 14 residues. The CDR3 reads CASSLLVPTYGYTF. The CDR3 coding sequence is TGTGCCAGCAGCTTGCTTGTCCCTACTTATGGCTACACCTTC.

This clone was recorded a few times. The chain couples TRBV15 to TRBJ2-5; weak D call: TRBD2 (6 bases). Germline values: CDR1 LNHNV, CDR2 YYDKDF (reference sequence). The CDR3 sequence is 14 residues long. Trimming removed 1 base at V and 4 bases at J, with 10 bases between. The CDR3 spells CATSRGGEAETQYF. In DNA form, the CDR3 reads TGTGCCACCAGCAGAGGAGGGGAGGCAGAGACCCAGTACTTC.

This clone came up once. The chain recombines TRBV28 with TRBJ2-7; 8 positions match TRBD1. The germline gives CDR1 MDHEN, CDR2 SYDVKM. The CDR3 extends over 15 amino acids. The trim removed 2 bases at V and 0 bases at J, leaving 3 bases unmatched. DNA of the CDR3: TGTGCCAGCAGTTTAGACAGGGGCGCCTCCTACGAGCAGTACTTC. It yields the protein CASSLDRGASYEQYF.

V gene TRBV20-1 combines with J gene TRBJ1-2, with D possibly being TRBD1 (5 bases). The length of the CDR3 is 13 residues. Germline loops: CDR1 DFQATT, CDR2 SNEGSKA (reference sequence). Deletions cut 3 bases from V and 7 bases from J, with 15 bases between. In nucleotides, the CDR3 is TGCAGTGCTAGTCCCCTTCAGGGCGGTGGCTACACCTTC. Translating gives CSASPLQGGGYTF.

This sequence joins TRBV7-8 and TRBJ2-5; maybe TRBD1 (5 bases). V shed 0 bases and J shed 4 bases, with 9 bases lying between them. Germline CDR1 and CDR2: SGHVS and FQNEAQ. The CDR3 spans 14 residues. Here the CDR3 reads CASSLAQVGETQYF. As DNA, the CDR3 is TGTGCCAGCAGCTTAGCACAGGTCGGAGAGACCCAGTACTTC.

This clone was detected once. The chain is built from TRBV9 and TRBJ2-3, with D tentatively TRBD2 (7 bases). The CDR3 has 18 amino acids. The germline V gene encodes CDR1 SGDLS and CDR2 YYNGEE. V lost 0 bases to trimming and J lost 2 bases, with 19 bases between them. For the CDR3, the DNA is TGTGCCAGCAGCGTAGAAGGGGGAGCGCGGGGGAACACAGATACGCAGTATTTT. Its protein product is CASSVEGGARGNTDTQYF.

The rearrangement uses TRBV19 and TRBJ1-2; D might be TRBD1 (5 bases). V dropped 4 bases and J dropped 1 base, with 13 bases sitting between them. Germline lookup yields CDR1 LNHDA and CDR2 SQIVND (reference sequence). The CDR3 runs to 15 residues. CDR3 sequence (DNA): TGTGCCAGTAGTAGCCGCTGGACAAGTAACTATGGCTACACCTTC. Residues: CASSSRWTSNYGYTF.

The CDR3 nucleotides read TGCGCCAGCAGCTTGGAAACAGGGGTCAATCAGCCCCAGCATTTT. This sequence encodes CASSLETGVNQPQHF. The chain is built from TRBV5-1 and TRBJ1-5, with TRBD1 matching over 7 bases. This CDR3 contains 15 residues. Trimming cost V 0 bases and J 3 bases; bases outside gene matches: 3. CDR1 and CDR2 from the germline V gene are SGHRS and YFSETQ.